These T cell receptor beta chains were read from a single sample in a study of T cell repertoires in cytomegalovirus infection. TCRdb processed the reads anew with MiXCR; each CDR3 protein has one entry. The sample has about 900,000 distinct CDR3 sequences; roughly 30% are singletons. These TCRs are of unknown antigen specificity. The sample consisted of cultured CD8+ T cells from PBMCs, taken from culture after CMV antigen stimulation. The receptors shown here come from a human donor in good health (CMV status not recorded). Some clones in this sample may be carry-over from other donors' samples. CDR3s leave out the opening cysteine and the closing phenylalanine or tryptophan. Fields, in order: CDR3 protein, clone size, J gene, CDR3 length, V gene. Rows give clone size only sometimes, using once, few, many, or a class for an expanded clone.

ASSPPGSGQPQH few TRBJ1-5 12 TRBV6-6
ASSYFGLRPDTHYEQY - TRBJ2-7 16 TRBV6-5
ASSTGVSYNEQF - TRBJ2-1 12 TRBV27
ASSLEVGGTYNEQF - TRBJ2-1 14 TRBV5-6
ASSRNDLPLH - TRBJ1-6 10 TRBV19
ASSITGPGNTIY - TRBJ1-3 12 TRBV7-6
ASSLGGGFPYNEQF many TRBJ2-1 14 TRBV7-8
ASSFALGEQY - TRBJ2-7 10 TRBV27
ASSVRDAEGNQPQH few TRBJ1-5 14 TRBV6-1
ASRQGAKENLF - TRBJ1-4 11 TRBV7-9
ASSAIDRGQDEQY many TRBJ2-7 13 TRBV7-6
ASSPTDRAQPQH few TRBJ1-5 12 TRBV19
ASSYYGRGNQPQH - TRBJ1-5 13 TRBV5-8
ASSEFSGGAGNEQF - TRBJ2-1 14 TRBV6-1
ASHPPMNTEAF - TRBJ1-1 11 TRBV7-6
ASSQALRKSYEQY - TRBJ2-7 13 TRBV4-1
ASSPGGLNEQF many TRBJ2-1 11 TRBV28
ATSRIYNEQF - TRBJ2-1 10 TRBV15
ASSIRWQRPTDTQY - TRBJ2-3 14 TRBV19
ASSPNPRHRDEQF few TRBJ2-1 13 TRBV7-6
ASSYGGERNIQY - TRBJ2-4 12 TRBV27
ASSIRDIVKQPQH many TRBJ1-5 13 TRBV6-6
ASRDLSYSNQPQH many TRBJ1-5 13 TRBV7-2
ASGWDRSKEQF few TRBJ2-1 11 TRBV12-5
ASSSDRTANTGELF - TRBJ2-2 14 TRBV11-1
ASSYLPGIRPEAF few TRBJ1-1 13 TRBV6-6
STPLPVGYSPLH few TRBJ1-6 12 TRBV20-1
ASSDPIRGETQY few TRBJ2-5 12 TRBV2
ASSAHLRLNEKLF few TRBJ1-4 13 TRBV25-1
ASSSETSISGELF few TRBJ2-2 13 TRBV7-9
ASSYREGLAGYNTGELF few TRBJ2-2 17 TRBV6-5